This T cell receptor (beta chain) was recorded in a study of blood T cells in healthy people across ages. Overall study results and limits: Possibly confounding the expanded clonotype changes was the fact that donor CMV status was unknown. Older age coincided with a roughly linear decline in TCR beta diversity per million T cells.

A second PCR, run for about 7 to 11 cycles, used a sample-barcoded 5' primer plus a J-beta primer mix. Template switching added a 12-random-nucleotide identifier to every cDNA molecule. Per-sample output comprised a minimum of 3 million paired-end reads containing CDR3. Each CDR3 protein is one row after TCRdb ran MiXCR on the 5' RACE reads. Seen here are some 1.6 million distinct CDR3 sequences, around 36% observed once, and the top ten hold roughly 12%. About this clonotype itself: Its antigen is not identified.

Germline lookup yields CDR1 SEHNR and CDR2 FQNEAQ (reference sequence). With 5 bases removed from V and 4 bases from J, the gap between germline ends came to 11 bases. The CDR3 is 14 residues long. The TCR sequence derives from a woman in her thirties in good health. Input material: blood. The rearrangement links TRBV7-9 to TRBJ1-4; D remains ambiguous. The CDR3 DNA reads TGTGCCAGCAGCCCCCCCCGGGATAATGAAAAACTGTTTTTT. Protein: CASSPPRDNEKLFF.